The TCR beta chain under discussion was sequenced for a study of T cells in Graves' hyperthyroidism and ophthalmopathy (dated by TCRdb to about 2019). Broadly, across the study: Peripheral blood was sampled at the time of initial diagnosis, prior to any treatment. TCR V-J signatures able to tell the groups apart were searched for in a discovery cohort of approximately 95 patients, of whom roughly 42 had Graves' ophthalmopathy and some 60 had stable Graves' hyperthyroidism. Whether ophthalmopathy could be predicted prospectively was tested in an independent validation cohort made up of 18 to 20 hyperthyroidism patients plus 17 patients who later progressed to ophthalmopathy. The 85 to 100 discovery patients were randomly split 7:3 into training and test sets. The study also compared thyroid tissue and blood T-cell repertoires from five or six Graves' hyperthyroidism patients. Following sampling, methimazole starting at 30 mg daily was given to hyperthyroidism patients, and high-dose intravenous methylprednisolone was given to ophthalmopathy patients. According to the paper, TCR Vbeta CDR3 sequencing was carried out on over 130 peripheral blood samples, which came from approximately 43 ophthalmopathy, 75 or so hyperthyroidism and around 17 progressor patients. Results and caveats for the whole study, not just this receptor: In cross-validation, a model built on a 13 V-J signature told ophthalmopathy apart from stable hyperthyroidism with 85% to 90% sensitivity and 81% to 82% specificity, and in testing the same model reached 80%/75%. In validation, progression to ophthalmopathy was predicted by the model with 70.59% sensitivity and 72.22% specificity, a median of roughly six months before onset. Most expanded thyroid clonotypes (frequency above 0.001) were also found in blood, which suggests that blood repertoires may mirror thyroid immune responses. No statistical method was used to fix the sample size in advance, and group allocation was not hidden from the investigators.

The TCR beta CDR3 regions were amplified from RNA transcripts. For the first round of RT-PCR on the TCR CDR3, the HTBI primer set was used together with the Qiagen OneStep RT-PCR kit. A second multiplex PCR round built the libraries, followed by size selection and purification. The libraries were sequenced on an Illumina HiSeq2000 using paired-end 100 bp reads. The original pipeline was this. SOAPnuke was used to process the raw data, throwing out any read that contained adapters or uncalled bases, had a mean Phred below 15, or lacked an exact constant-primer or identifier match. COPE v1.2.5 was used to merge high-quality paired reads, and clonotypes were defined as unique nucleotide sequences. Clonotypes were aligned to IMGT TRBV, TRBD and TRBJ reference segments using MiTCR v1.1. The analysis included only V-J combinations with a frequency above 0.0001, which together covered 99% to 99.2% of the repertoires. A TCS score was defined as the ratio between F50 (clonal expansion) and ExV (chaos), using BLOSUM62-based TCRdist between CDR3 peptides within each V-J. Welch's t-statistics and random forest reduced around 510 V-J features to 10 to 15, which were used in a naive Bayes classifier (R e1071). The raw public reads went through TCRdb reprocessing: fastp at Q25, MiXCR clone calling, in-frame beta chains kept. Rows are unified per CDR3 protein, each entry keeping the most common DNA and genes. The V and J calls, along with clone size, are taken from TCRdb and not from the paper's own processing. The sample table records over 650,000 distinct CDR3 sequences; 16% of these occur just once. Approximately 8.4% of the sample is held by the ten biggest clonotypes.

Based on the germline V gene, the CDR1 and CDR2 sequences are MNHEY and SVGAGI. CDR3 length: 16 amino acids, cysteine to phenylalanine. Only the CDR3 DNA is retained, 48 bases long and in frame from the first base. V is trimmed back by 0 bases and J by 9 bases, and the junction contains 11 bases that no gene match accounts for. Note on this clonotype: What antigen it recognizes has not been identified. Base qualities are not recorded, but no much larger clone differs from it by a single base.

Stable Graves' hyperthyroidism was defined as the absence of progression to ophthalmopathy over 18 months of follow-up. Hyperthyroidism patients were newly diagnosed, had a disease duration of under 2 months, and were aged 18 to 65 years. Any patient with an uncontrolled infection, another autoimmune disease, pregnancy or lactation was excluded. Clinical symptoms, serum thyroxine and TRAb, thyroid ultrasound, and orbital computed tomography formed the basis for the diagnoses. Ficoll-Paque density gradient centrifugation was used to isolate PBMCs from 9.5 to 10 ml of fresh peripheral blood. Trizol reagent was used to extract total RNA, and RNA quality was then checked on an Agilent 2100 Bioanalyzer.

What was sequenced was blood. The sequence was collected from a man aged 18 to 29 with Graves' hyperthyroidism. The rearrangement joined TRBV6-5 to TRBJ2-1, with 7 junctional bases fitting TRBD2. The CDR3 in this case is CASSYSSLAEGGEQFF. The nucleotide sequence reads as follows: TGTGCCAGCAGTTACTCATCTCTAGCGGAAGGAGGTGAGCAGTTCTTC.